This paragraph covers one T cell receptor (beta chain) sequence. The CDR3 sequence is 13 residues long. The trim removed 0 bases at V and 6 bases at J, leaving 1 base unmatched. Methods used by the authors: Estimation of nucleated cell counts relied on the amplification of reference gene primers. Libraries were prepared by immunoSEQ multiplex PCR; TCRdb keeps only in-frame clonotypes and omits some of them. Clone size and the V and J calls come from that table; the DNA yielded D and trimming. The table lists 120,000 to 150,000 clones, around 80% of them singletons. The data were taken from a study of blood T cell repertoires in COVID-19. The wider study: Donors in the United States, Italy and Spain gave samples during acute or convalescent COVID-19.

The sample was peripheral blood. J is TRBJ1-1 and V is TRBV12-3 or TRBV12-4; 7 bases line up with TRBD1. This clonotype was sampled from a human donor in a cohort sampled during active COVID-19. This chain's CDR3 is CASSLATGAEAFF. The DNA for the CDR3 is TGTGCCAGCAGTTTAGCCACAGGGGCTGAAGCTTTCTTT.